This TCR beta chain comes out of a study of blood T cell repertoires in COVID-19 (dated by TCRdb to the early 2020s). Regarding the research as a whole: Collaborator samples came from the United States, Italy and Spain and covered acute and convalescent phases of COVID-19. The material from the prospective study consisted of cDNA or gDNA derived from T cells, B-cell-depleted T cells, or PBMCs. Subjects who had been exposed to COVID-19, were actively infected with it, or had recovered from it provided the deeply sampled blood TCRbeta repertoires that made up the dataset. The repertoires were made available in a free public database intended to serve as a resource for research on the immune response to SARS-CoV-2. Samples were obtained from the ongoing ImmuneRACE study (first 160 participants) and from about 1,300 subjects provided by 6 global collaborators. A de-identified subject ID, COVID-19 status, age in years and sex were almost always included in the sample metadata. Where HLA class I and class II types were available, the types were taken from metadata supplied by the sample provider, not from assay-based typing.

The immunoSEQ Assay, a bias-controlled multiplex PCR, was used to amplify TCRbeta CDR3 regions from genomic DNA. In the source study's methods: The number of nucleated cells in each sample was estimated by amplification of reference gene primers within the assay. Sequence reads were collapsed and filtered to measure the absolute abundance of every unique TCRbeta CDR3 rearrangement. Productive Simpson clonality was computed per sample as the square root of Simpson's diversity index over productive rearrangements. TCRdb retrieved this table from immuneACCESS and kept in-frame rearrangements only. Not all clones are present; in checked studies, unresolved V genes account for under half, and no reason is known for the remainder. That table furnishes V, J and clone size, whereas the DNA furnished D and trimming. The sample table lists under 250,000 clones, about 93% of them with a count of one. The top ten clones comprise 0.8% to 1% of the sample.

For this clone: There is no known antigen for this receptor. Base-call qualities are not available, and no considerably larger clone is one nucleotide away.

The study at large found these results: How much clinical and demographic metadata was included differed by source and by participant, and the metadata was provided uncurated.

At one collaborating source in Seattle, patients were enrolled during active infection and were followed longitudinally through the course of disease. Collaborating institutions collected whole blood in K2EDTA tubes following their own protocols. For TCRbeta analysis, collaborators shipped samples as frozen whole blood, isolated PBMCs, or DNA extracted from either of those sample types. This clonotype originated in a man aged 60 to 69 with COVID-19, enrolled during active disease. What was sequenced was peripheral blood.

The CDR3 corresponds to CASCPRVDLSDNEQFF. The nucleotide sequence is given as TGCGCCAGCTGCCCCCGGGTTGATCTTTCGGACAATGAGCAGTTCTTC. The chain joins TRBV4-3 to TRBJ2-1; the D gene is unclear. The CDR3 goes from the cysteine to the phenylalanine over 16 residues. The only DNA kept is the CDR3, 48 bases in frame from the first base. CDR1 and CDR2, looked up from the germline V gene, are LGHNA and YSLEER. Trimming costs V 8 bases and J 5 bases, and their ends lie 22 bases apart.